These T cell receptor beta chains were read from a single sample in a study of breast tumors, draining lymph nodes, adjacent tissues. TCRdb fed the multiplex PCR reads into MiXCR, producing one record per CDR3 protein. Among fewer than 90,000 distinct CDR3 sequences listed, around 29% were seen once. Sequencing was done on a sample of axillary lymph node tissue. Receptors originate from a female donor with breast cancer. Some clones in this sample may be carry-over from other donors' samples. Each CDR3 is given with its conserved first and last residue. D genes are given only for firm matches. The size field is filled for only some rows; it gives once, few, many or a size class.

d_call	clone_size	v_call	cdr3_length	j_call	cdr3_aa
.	many	TRBV19	15	TRBJ2-7	CASSPYGGISYEQYF
TRBD1	many	TRBV9	15	TRBJ1-3	CASSADTGVGNTIYF
TRBD2	many	TRBV6-5	17	TRBJ2-7	CASSYSRLAGRTYEQYF
.	many	TRBV4-3	13	TRBJ1-2	CASSQEWDYGYTF
TRBD2	many	TRBV20-1	14	TRBJ2-1	CSAPLAGMFDEQFF
TRBD1	many	TRBV20-1	12	TRBJ2-7	CSADTGGYEQYF
.	many	TRBV4-1	17	TRBJ2-1	CASSERGSGTRSNEQFF
.	once	TRBV10-2	15	TRBJ2-5	CASSTGSLVEETQYF
.	.	TRBV7-2	19	TRBJ2-1	CASSPLCASSVGQYNEQFF
TRBD1	.	TRBV15	15	TRBJ1-2	CATSITPDRVYGYTF
TRBD1	.	TRBV5-1	15	TRBJ2-7	CASSGRTGGNHEQYF
.	many	TRBV10-3	13	TRBJ2-7	CAISEEGVREQYF
.	medium-sized	TRBV10-3	12	TRBJ1-3	CAISESGNTIYF
TRBD1	many	TRBV11-3	16	TRBJ2-7	CASSREGQGASYEQYF
.	many	TRBV24-1	16	TRBJ1-2	CATSDPSDSKPYGYTF
.	many	TRBV7-9	15	TRBJ1-2	CASSLVGEDNYGYTF
.	.	TRBV30	13	TRBJ1-1	CAWRAPPNTEAFF
.	.	TRBV28	17	TRBJ1-4	CASSSISDGATNEKLFF
.	many	TRBV9	17	TRBJ1-3	CASSVGGGRSSGNTIYF
TRBD1	.	TRBV5-1	14	TRBJ1-2	CASSLGGQGTGYTF
TRBD1	.	TRBV20-1	15	TRBJ2-3	CSARRGTGRTDTQCF
.	once	TRBV12-3/TRBV12-4	12	TRBJ1-1	CASSLMDTEAFF
.	many	TRBV30	13	TRBJ2-7	CAWSAGSIYEQYF
.	.	TRBV7-2	16	TRBJ2-3	CASSFQAFLSTDTQYF
.	many	TRBV7-2	15	TRBJ1-3	CASSYNTGTGNTIYF
.	many	TRBV7-2	11	TRBJ2-7	CASSNQFVQYF
.	many	TRBV7-3	16	TRBJ2-3	CASSRTPPFWTDTQYF
.	many	TRBV10-2	15	TRBJ2-3	CASSDKRRGPDTQYF
.	.	TRBV5-1	14	TRBJ1-2	CASGLASGASGDTF
.	.	TRBV12-3/TRBV12-4	14	TRBJ1-1	CASSPTHLNTEAFF
.	.	TRBV2	13	TRBJ2-3	CANSYQGSDTQYF
.	many	TRBV9	13	TRBJ1-5	CASSPPTQRPQHF
.	few	TRBV11-2	13	TRBJ1-1	CASSPIDSTEAFF
TRBD2	many	TRBV30	12	TRBJ2-5	CAWSWGGETQYF
.	many	TRBV6-6	15	TRBJ2-4	CASSSSAGALNIQYF
.	many	TRBV10-1	15	TRBJ2-7	CASSDPRTGSYEQYF
.	many	TRBV28	14	TRBJ2-7	CASSQFLSLAEQYF
TRBD1	.	TRBV5-1	15	TRBJ2-3	CASRTGQGRLDTQYF
TRBD2	few	TRBV28	16	TRBJ2-1	CASRDSGRPSYNEQFF
TRBD1	.	TRBV20-1	15	TRBJ1-2	CSARVGQGSTYGYTF
.	many	TRBV6-2/TRBV6-3	14	TRBJ1-5	CASSYVNIGRPQHF
.	.	TRBV11-3	13	TRBJ2-5	CASSLDRSETQYF
TRBD1	many	TRBV7-2	15	TRBJ1-1	CASSPQGALTGEAFF
.	many	TRBV4-3	15	TRBJ2-7	CASSLRPDAAYEQYF
TRBD2	many	TRBV25-1	17	TRBJ2-3	CASSESYIAGVADTQYF
.	many	TRBV7-2	14	TRBJ2-7	CASSLARDVYEQYF
.	many	TRBV28	13	TRBJ1-5	CASSLLQNQPQHF
TRBD1	medium-sized	TRBV4-3	14	TRBJ1-2	CASSRGQGNYGYTF
TRBD2	once	TRBV19	15	TRBJ2-7	CASTRTSGSSYEQYF
TRBD2	many	TRBV7-8	15	TRBJ2-1	CASSFSSGIGNEQFF
.	many	TRBV20-1	13	TRBJ2-7	CSADTKGGYEQYF